This T cell receptor beta chain was obtained from a study of human T cells and chemical hapten exposure. Whole-study context: During the approximately 23-week study period, patients had diphenylcyclopropenone applied to the scalp every week.

V lost 6 bases, J lost 1 base, and 7 bases stayed unmatched. This CDR3 has 15 residues. CDR1 is DFQATT, CDR2 SNEGSKA, per germline (reference sequence). MiXCR, run by TCRdb on the RACE reads, gives a single entry per CDR3 protein. The data show under 200,000 distinct CDR3 sequences, around 30% seen once. The time point: pre-sensitization, week 0. Noted treatment: therapeutic diphenylcyclopropenone sensitization with weekly scalp DPC. At patch-test visits, sampling came before the patch test. The receptor was derived from a woman in her twenties or thirties with alopecia areata. Some clones in this sample may be carry-over from other donors' samples. The material was whole blood, obtained in connection with sensitization to the hapten diphenylcyclopropenone (DPC). The chain joins TRBV20-1 to TRBJ2-3; 10 nucleotides align to TRBD2. The CDR3 loop reads CSARSGGGGTDTQYF. As DNA, the CDR3 is TGCAGTGCGCGGAGCGGGGGGGGAGGCACAGATACGCAGTATTTT.